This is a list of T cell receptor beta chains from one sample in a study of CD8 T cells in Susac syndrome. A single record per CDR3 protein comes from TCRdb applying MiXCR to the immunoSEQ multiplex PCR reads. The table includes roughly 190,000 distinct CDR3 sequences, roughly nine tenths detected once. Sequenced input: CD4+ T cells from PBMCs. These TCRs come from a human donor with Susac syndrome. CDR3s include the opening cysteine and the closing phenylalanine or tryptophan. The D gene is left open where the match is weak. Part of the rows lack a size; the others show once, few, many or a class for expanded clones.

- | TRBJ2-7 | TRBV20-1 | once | TGCAGTGCTGTACAACCGGGACGCCTGTCCTACGAGCAGTACTTC | CSAVQPGRLSYEQYF
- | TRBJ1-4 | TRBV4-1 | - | TGCGCCAGCAGCCAAGCGAGACGGGTCCCGGGCCGCGAAAAACTGTTTTTT | CASSQARRVPGREKLFF
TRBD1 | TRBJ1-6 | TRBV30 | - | TGTGCCTGGAGTGTTGGGACAGGGGGCGATTCACCCCTCCACTTT | CAWSVGTGGDSPLHF
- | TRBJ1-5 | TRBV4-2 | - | TGTGCCAGCAGCCAAGCCTCACCGGGCCATCAGCCCCAGCATTTT | CASSQASPGHQPQHF
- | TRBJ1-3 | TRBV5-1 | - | TGCGCCAGCAGCTTAGGACAGACGACTACTGGAAACACCATATATTTT | CASSLGQTTTGNTIYF
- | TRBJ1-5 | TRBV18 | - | TGTGCCAGCTCGCCAGACTATAGCAATCAGCCCCAGCATTTT | CASSPDYSNQPQHF
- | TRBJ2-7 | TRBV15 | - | TGTGCCACCAGCAGAGTTGCTAGAAAATTAGGCGAGCAGTACTTC | CATSRVARKLGEQYF
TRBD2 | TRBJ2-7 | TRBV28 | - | TGTGCCAGCACCGACGGACTAGCGGAATACGAGCAGTACTTC | CASTDGLAEYEQYF
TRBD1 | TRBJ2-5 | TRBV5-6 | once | TGTGCCAGCAGCTGGGGACAGGGGGAAGAGACCCAGTACTTC | CASSWGQGEETQYF
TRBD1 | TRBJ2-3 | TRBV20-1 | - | TGCAGTGCAAGGGGACAGGGACCTAGCACAGATACGCAGTATTTT | CSARGQGPSTDTQYF
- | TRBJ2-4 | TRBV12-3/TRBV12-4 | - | TGTGCCAGCAGTTTAACCCAAAACGTCATTCAGTACTTC | CASSLTQNVIQYF
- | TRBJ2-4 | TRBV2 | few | TGTGCCAGCAGTGAGGTTAGCAAAAACATTCAGTACTTC | CASSEVSKNIQYF
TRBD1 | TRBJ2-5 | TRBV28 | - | TGTGCCAGCAGTTTGGGGGACAGAGAAGAGACCCAGTACTTC | CASSLGDREETQYF
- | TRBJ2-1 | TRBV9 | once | TGTGCCAGCAGCGTAGCTTCTCGAAACGGGAATGAGCAGTTCTTC | CASSVASRNGNEQFF
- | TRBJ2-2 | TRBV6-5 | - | TGTGCCAGCACACCAACAGGGCTGAACACCGGGGAGCTGTTTTTT | CASTPTGLNTGELFF
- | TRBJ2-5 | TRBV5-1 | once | TGCGCCAGCAGCTTGGGGCCTTCCCTGGGGGGAGAGACCCAGTACTTC | CASSLGPSLGGETQYF
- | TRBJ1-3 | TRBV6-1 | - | TGTGCCAGCAGTGGCCATCGAGACTCTGGAAACACCATATATTTT | CASSGHRDSGNTIYF
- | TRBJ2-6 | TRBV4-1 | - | TGCGCCAGCAGCCAAGCCGGTGGACGGTTTTCTGGGGCCAACGTCCTGACTTTC | CASSQAGGRFSGANVLTF
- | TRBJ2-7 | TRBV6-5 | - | TGTGCCAGCAGGGGGGGTACCTACGAGCAGTACTTC | CASRGGTYEQYF
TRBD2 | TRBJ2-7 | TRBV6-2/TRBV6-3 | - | TGTGCCAGCAGTCTCACTAGCGGGGGGAATATACCCTACGAGCAGTACTTC | CASSLTSGGNIPYEQYF
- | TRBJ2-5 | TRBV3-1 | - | TGTGCCAGCAGCCAAGAAAGGGCTTGGCTGTACTTC | CASSQERAWLYF
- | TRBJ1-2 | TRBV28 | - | TGTGCCAGCAGTAACCCGGACACCTACACCTTC | CASSNPDTYTF
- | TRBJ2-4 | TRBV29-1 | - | TGCAGTCTTCAGGGGGGGACCAAAAACATTCAGTACTTC | CSLQGGTKNIQYF
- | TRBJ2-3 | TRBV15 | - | TGTGCCACCAGCAGTTCTGGCACAGATACGCAGTATTTT | CATSSSGTDTQYF
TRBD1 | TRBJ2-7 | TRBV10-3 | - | TGTGCCATCAGCGGGACAGGGCAGTACGAGCAGTACTTC | CAISGTGQYEQYF
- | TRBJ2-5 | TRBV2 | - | TGTGCCAGCGAAAGGGGGAGGGGAACTAGCGAGCAAGAGACCCAGTACTTC | CASERGRGTSEQETQYF
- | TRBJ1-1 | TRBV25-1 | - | TGTGCCAGCAGTGAATTGGTGGGGGCGAACACTGAAGCTTTCTTT | CASSELVGANTEAFF
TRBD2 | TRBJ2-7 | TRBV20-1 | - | TGCAGTGCCACTAGCGCCGAAGACTCCTACGAGCAGTACTTC | CSATSAEDSYEQYF
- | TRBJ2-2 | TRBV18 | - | TGTGCCAGCTCACCACCGGGCAGGGCTGCCGGCGGGGAGCTGTTTTTT | CASSPPGRAAGGELFF
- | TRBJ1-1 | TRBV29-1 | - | TGCAGCGTTGGGTTGGAGGGAGACACTGAAGCTTTCTTT | CSVGLEGDTEAFF
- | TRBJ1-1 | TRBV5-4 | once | TGTGCCAGCAGCATTCAGGCCGACACTGAAGCTTTCTTT | CASSIQADTEAFF
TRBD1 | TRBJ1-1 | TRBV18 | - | TGTGCCAGCTCACCAGGACAGGGTCTCACTGAAGCTTTCTTT | CASSPGQGLTEAFF
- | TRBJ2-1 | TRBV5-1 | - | TGCGCCAGCAGCTATAACAGCTACAATGAGCAGTTCTTC | CASSYNSYNEQFF
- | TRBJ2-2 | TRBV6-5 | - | TGTGCCAGCAGTTACACGGGGATTGACGGGGAGCTGTTTTTT | CASSYTGIDGELFF
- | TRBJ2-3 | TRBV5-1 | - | TGCGCCAGCAGCTTGGACGGGGGCACAGATACGCAGTATTTT | CASSLDGGTDTQYF
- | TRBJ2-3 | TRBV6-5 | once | TGTGCCAGCAGTTACTCGACGGAAGATACGCAGTATTTT | CASSYSTEDTQYF
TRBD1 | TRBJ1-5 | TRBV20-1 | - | TGCAGTGCTCTTAGAGTAGCAGGGGGCTCGGGTCAGCCCCAGCATTTT | CSALRVAGGSGQPQHF
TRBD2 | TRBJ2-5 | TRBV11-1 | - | TGTGCCAGCAGTCCAACGCGGGGGGAGACCCAGTACTTC | CASSPTRGETQYF
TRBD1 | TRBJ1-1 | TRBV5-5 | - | TGTGCCAGCAGCTTGGTGGGGACAGCGAACACTGAAGCTTTCTTT | CASSLVGTANTEAFF
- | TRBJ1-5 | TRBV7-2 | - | TGTGCCAGCAGCCTGACTTGGGAAAATCAGCCCCAGCATTTT | CASSLTWENQPQHF